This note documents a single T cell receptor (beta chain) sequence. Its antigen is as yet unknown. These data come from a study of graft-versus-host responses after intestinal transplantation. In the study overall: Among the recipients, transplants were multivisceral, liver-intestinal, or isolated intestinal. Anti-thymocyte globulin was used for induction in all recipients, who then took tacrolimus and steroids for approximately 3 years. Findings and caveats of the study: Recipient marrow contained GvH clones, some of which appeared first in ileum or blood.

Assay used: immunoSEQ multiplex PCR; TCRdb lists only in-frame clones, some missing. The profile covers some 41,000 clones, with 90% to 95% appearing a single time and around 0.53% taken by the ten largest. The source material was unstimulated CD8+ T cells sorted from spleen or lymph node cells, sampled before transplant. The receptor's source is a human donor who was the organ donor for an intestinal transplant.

CDR3 DNA sequence: TGTGCCAGCAGCTTGCCAGGGAGCACAGATACGCAGTATTTT. This encodes CASSLPGSTDTQYF. V and J are TRBV7-6 and TRBJ2-3; TRBD1 might be the D (5 bases). The CDR3 has 14 amino acids. Germline V gene data show CDR1 as SGHVS and CDR2 as FNYEAQ. V lost 3 bases to trimming and J lost 0 bases, with 7 bases between them.